Following are 14 T cell receptor beta chains from one sample sequenced in a study of vaccination and CD4 T cells after COVID-19. These receptors lack a known antigen. As for time point: late sampling 161 to 241 days after vaccination in three convalescent patients. Treatment: roughly 11-day PBMC culture with coronavirus spike peptide pools or control peptides (ViraFEST assay). An Oncomine TCR Beta short-read assay was used to sequence the DNA from cultured CD4+ T cells. TCRdb called the PCR reads again in MiXCR, with one record for every CDR3 protein. The sample carries around 15,000 distinct CDR3 sequences, roughly 54% recorded once. The source was CD4+ T cells from blood, cultured in vitro, collected about 7 months after SARS-CoV-2 vaccination. These receptors were taken from a human donor who had recovered from COVID-19.

The rearrangement joins TRBV20-1 to TRBJ2-2, with a tentative D call TRBD2 (6 bases). The V end lost 3 bases, the J end lost 2 bases, and 7 bases lay between the germline ends. The CDR3 is made up of 13 amino acids. CDR1 and CDR2 (germline): DFQATT, SNEGSKA (reference sequence). CDR3 coding DNA: TGCAGTGCTAGCGGGAGAAACACCGGGGAGCTGTTTTTT. It is translated as CSASGRNTGELFF.

The V and J genes are TRBV7-3 and TRBJ2-7; D might be TRBD2 (5 bases). The CDR3 contains 14 residues. Germline CDR1 SGHTA, CDR2 FQGTGA. The V and J ends lost 1 base and 6 bases respectively, with 13 bases between them. The CDR3 is CASSLNGRAGEQYF. Written as DNA, the CDR3 is TGTGCCAGCAGCTTAAACGGACGGGCGGGCGAGCAGTACTTC.

This chain links TRBV5-5 with TRBJ2-4; D ambiguous. Germline V gene data show CDR1 as SGHKS and CDR2 as YYEKEE (reference sequence). The CDR3 contains 13 residues. V gave up 2 bases and J gave up 7 bases, with 10 bases separating them. The CDR3 sequence: CASSFNSGNIQYF. The CDR3 DNA is TGTGCCAGCAGCTTCAATTCCGGTAACATTCAGTACTTC.

The gene calls are TRBV15 and TRBJ2-7; D remains unclear. Germline CDR1 LNHNV, CDR2 YYDKDF (reference sequence). CDR3 size: 14 residues. Trimming took 0 bases from V and 0 from J, leaving 6 bases between them. The CDR3 loop reads CATSRDMNSYEQYF. CDR3 sequence (DNA): TGTGCCACCAGCAGAGATATGAACTCCTACGAGCAGTACTTC. The variable domain in full, with the rest retrieved from reference TRBV15 and TRBJ2-7, is DAMVIQNPRYQVTQFGKPVTLSCSQTLNHNVMYWYQQKSSQAPKLLFHYYDKDFNNEADTPDNFQSRRPNTSFCFLDIRSPGLGDTAMYLCATSRDMNSYEQYFGPGTRLTVT.

The V call is TRBV11-3, the J call TRBJ2-5; no clear D gene. The CDR3 contains 13 residues. V was cut by 5 bases and J by 5 bases, with 12 bases left in between. CDR1 SGHNT and CDR2 YENEEA come from the germline V gene. CDR3 in DNA: TGTGCCAGCAGCAAAAGCGTAATGGAGACCCAGTACTTC. Amino acid sequence: CASSKSVMETQYF.

CDR3 region: CAGQLAGGQETQYF. In DNA, the CDR3 is TGTGCCGGCCAGTTAGCGGGAGGGCAAGAGACCCAGTACTTC. The rearrangement joins TRBV7-9 to TRBJ2-5, with 11 nucleotides matching TRBD2. V trimming: 11 bases; J trimming: 2 bases; junction bases outside the gene matches: 7. Germline values: CDR1 SEHNR, CDR2 FQNEAQ (reference sequence). The CDR3 is made up of 14 amino acids. Complete variable domain (other parts from reference TRBV7-9 and TRBJ2-5): DTGVSQNPRHKITKRGQNVTFRCDPISEHNRLYWYRQTLGQGPEFLTYFQNEAQLEKSRLLSDRFSAERPKGSFSTLEIQRTEQGDSAMYLCAGQLAGGQETQYFGPGTRLLVL.

The chain recombines TRBV6-5 with TRBJ1-6; D unclear. In germline, CDR1 is MNHEY, CDR2 SVGAGI. Trimming removed 2 bases from V and 10 bases from J, with 9 bases in between. The CDR3 totals 13 residues. The CDR3 reads CASSYDLSSPLHF. CDR3 nucleotides: TGTGCCAGCAGTTACGACTTGTCGTCACCCCTCCACTTT.

This chain connects TRBV7-9 to TRBJ1-1; D may be TRBD1 (6 bases). Between the trimmed V and J ends, which lost 5 bases and 3 bases, there was a span of 13 bases. This CDR3 contains 14 residues. Germline CDR1 SEHNR, CDR2 FQNEAQ (reference sequence). The CDR3 nucleotides read TGTGCCAGCAGCCACAGGGATGGGGACACTGAAGCTTTCTTT. Residues: CASSHRDGDTEAFF. The full variable domain, with the rest looked up from reference TRBV7-9 and TRBJ1-1, is DTGVSQNPRHKITKRGQNVTFRCDPISEHNRLYWYRQTLGQGPEFLTYFQNEAQLEKSRLLSDRFSAERPKGSFSTLEIQRTEQGDSAMYLCASSHRDGDTEAFFGQGTRLTVV.

This clonotype has more than one count but fewer than ten. The gene calls are TRBV6-1 and TRBJ1-2; a possible D gene is TRBD1 (5 bases). Deletions cut 1 base from V and 8 bases from J, with 14 bases between. Per the germline V gene, CDR1 is MNHNS and CDR2 is SASEGT. The CDR3 has 14 amino acids. The CDR3 loop reads CASSEGGTLLGYTF. CDR3 sequence (DNA): TGTGCCAGCAGTGAAGGCGGGACTCTACTCGGCTACACCTTC.

J is TRBJ1-2 and V is TRBV10-3, with D possibly matching TRBD1 (5 bases). This CDR3 is built from 14 residues. Germline CDR1 and CDR2: ENHRY and SYGVKD. Between the trimmed V and J ends, which lost 1 base and 14 bases, there was a span of 20 bases. This CDR3 is CAISELEYGAGLTF. The CDR3 DNA is TGTGCCATCAGTGAGTTGGAGTATGGGGCGGGCCTTACCTTC.

The CDR3 nucleotides are TGTGCCAGCAGCTCAATACAGGGGCGCTCCTACGAGCAGTACTTC. Protein sequence: CASSSIQGRSYEQYF. The chain is built from TRBV7-6 and TRBJ2-7, with 7 bases matching TRBD1. CDR1 is SGHVS and CDR2 is FNYEAQ in the germline V gene. The CDR3 contains 15 residues. V trimming: 4 bases; J trimming: 0 bases; junction bases outside the gene matches: 6.

The chain links TRBV11-3 to TRBJ2-7; the D gene is possibly TRBD1 (5 bases). With 1 base removed from V and 2 bases from J, the gap between germline ends came to 9 bases. Germline CDR1 reads SGHNT; CDR2 reads YENEEA. CDR3 length equals 14 residues. In DNA form, the CDR3 reads TGTGCCAGCAGCTTAGGAATAGGGGCCTACGAGCAGTACTTC. The encoded protein is CASSLGIGAYEQYF.

This clonotype was detected only a few times. The rearrangement joins TRBV20-1 to TRBJ2-3, with 8 bases identical to TRBD2. Trimming removed 3 bases from V and 0 bases from J; junction bases left unmatched: 8. This CDR3 comprises 16 residues. The V gene's germline CDR1 is DFQATT and CDR2 SNEGSKA (reference sequence). For the CDR3, the DNA is TGCAGTGCTAGTACTAGCGGCCGATCTAGCACAGATACGCAGTATTTT. Translated: CSASTSGRSSTDTQYF.

The chain carries TRBV24-1 and TRBJ1-2, with no clear D. The CDR3 covers 16 residues. CDR1 is KGHDR and CDR2 is SFDVKD in the germline V gene. Deletions cut 2 bases from V and 4 bases from J, with 16 bases between. CDR3 in DNA: TGTGCCACCAGTGATTCTCGGGGAACCGCTTCCTATGGCTACACCTTC. Amino acids: CATSDSRGTASYGYTF.